This T cell receptor (beta chain) was identified during a study of shared clonotypes between healthy human individuals. Germline assignment: CDR1 SNHLY and CDR2 FYNNEI. The CDR3 length is 15 residues. V was pared by 6 bases and J by 1 base, with 2 bases of the junction left unmatched. Here immunoSEQ multiplex PCR was the method, and the copy in TCRdb shows in-frame clones only, minus some. The data show 2 million to 2.5 million clones, with 80% to 95% seen just once and 0.37% held by the top ten. This chain uses TRBV2 with TRBJ2-2, with 10 bases that match TRBD2. The TCR originated in a man younger than 35 in good health. Some clones in this sample may be carry-over from other donors' samples. The sample taken for sequencing was naive CD4+ T cells from PBMCs. The subset: CD45RA+ positively selected. CDR3 DNA: TGTGCCAGCAGCGGACTAGCGGTGAACACCGGGGAGCTGTTTTTT. Protein product: CASSGLAVNTGELFF.